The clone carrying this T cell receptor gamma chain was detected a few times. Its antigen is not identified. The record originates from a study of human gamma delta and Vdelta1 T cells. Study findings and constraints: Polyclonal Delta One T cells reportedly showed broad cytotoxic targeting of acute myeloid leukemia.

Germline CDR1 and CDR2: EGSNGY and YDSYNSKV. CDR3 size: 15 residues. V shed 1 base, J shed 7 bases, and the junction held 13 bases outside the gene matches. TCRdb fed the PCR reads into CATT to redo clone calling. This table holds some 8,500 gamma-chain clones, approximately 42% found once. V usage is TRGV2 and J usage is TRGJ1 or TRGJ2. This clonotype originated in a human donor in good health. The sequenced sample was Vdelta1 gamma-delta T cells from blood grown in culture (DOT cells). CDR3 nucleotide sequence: TGTGCCACCTGGGACGGACCACCTCAAGGGTATAAGAAACTCTTT. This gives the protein CATWDGPPQGYKKLF.